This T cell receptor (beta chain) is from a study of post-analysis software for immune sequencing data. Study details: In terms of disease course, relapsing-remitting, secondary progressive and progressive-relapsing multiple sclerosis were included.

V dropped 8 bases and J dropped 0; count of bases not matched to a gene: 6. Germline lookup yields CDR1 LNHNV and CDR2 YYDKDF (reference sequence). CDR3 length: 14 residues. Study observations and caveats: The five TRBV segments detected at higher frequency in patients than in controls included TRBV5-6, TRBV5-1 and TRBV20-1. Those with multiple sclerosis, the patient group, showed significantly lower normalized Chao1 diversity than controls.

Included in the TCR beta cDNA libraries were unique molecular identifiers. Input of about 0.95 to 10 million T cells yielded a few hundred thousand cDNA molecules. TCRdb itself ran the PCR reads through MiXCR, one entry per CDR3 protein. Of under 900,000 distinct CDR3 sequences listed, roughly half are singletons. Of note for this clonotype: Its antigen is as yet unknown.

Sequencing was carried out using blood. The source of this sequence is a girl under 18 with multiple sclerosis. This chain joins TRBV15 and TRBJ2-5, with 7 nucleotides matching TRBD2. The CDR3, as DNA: TGTGCCACCCGAAGCGGGACCTACCAAGAGACCCAGTACTTC. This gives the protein CATRSGTYQETQYF.